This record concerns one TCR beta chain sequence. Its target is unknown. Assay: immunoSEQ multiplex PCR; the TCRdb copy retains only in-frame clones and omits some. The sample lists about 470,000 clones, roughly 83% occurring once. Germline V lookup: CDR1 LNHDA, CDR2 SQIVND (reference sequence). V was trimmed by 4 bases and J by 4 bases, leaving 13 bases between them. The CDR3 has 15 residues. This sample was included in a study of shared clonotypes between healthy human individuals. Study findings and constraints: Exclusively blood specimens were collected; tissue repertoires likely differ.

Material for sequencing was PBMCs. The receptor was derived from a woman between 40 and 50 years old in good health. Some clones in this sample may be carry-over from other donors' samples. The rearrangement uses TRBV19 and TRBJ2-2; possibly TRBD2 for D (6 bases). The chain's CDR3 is CASSKGPAGTGELFF. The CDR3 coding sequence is TGTGCCAGTAGTAAGGGACCAGCGGGCACCGGGGAGCTGTTTTTT.